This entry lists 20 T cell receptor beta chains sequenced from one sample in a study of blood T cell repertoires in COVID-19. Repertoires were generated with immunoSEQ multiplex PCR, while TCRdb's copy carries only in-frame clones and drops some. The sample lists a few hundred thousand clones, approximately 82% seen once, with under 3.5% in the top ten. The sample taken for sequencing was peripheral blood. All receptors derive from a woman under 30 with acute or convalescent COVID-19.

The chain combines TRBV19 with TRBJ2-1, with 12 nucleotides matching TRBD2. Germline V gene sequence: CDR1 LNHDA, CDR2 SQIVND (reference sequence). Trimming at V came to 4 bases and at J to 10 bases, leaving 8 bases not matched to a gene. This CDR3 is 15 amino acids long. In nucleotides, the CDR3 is TGTGCCAGTAGTACATTACTAGCGGGAGGACCCGAGCAGTTCTTC. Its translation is CASSTLLAGGPEQFF.

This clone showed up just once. CDR3 region: CASRAGGVVDTQYF. The CDR3 region has the DNA TGTGCCAGTCGGGCGGGGGGAGTCGTAGATACGCAGTATTTT. This rearrangement joins TRBV19 to TRBJ2-3; 8 bases are a match to TRBD2. After removal of 8 bases from V and 5 bases from J, the junction contained 9 bases not matched to a gene. Germline CDR1 is LNHDA and CDR2 is SQIVND (reference sequence). The CDR3 length is 14 residues. The complete variable domain, with remaining parts taken from reference TRBV19 and TRBJ2-3, reads DGGITQSPKYLFRKEGQNVTLSCEQNLNHDAMYWYRQDPGQGLRLIYYSQIVNDFQKGDIAEGYSVSREKKESFPLTVTSAQKNPTAFYLCASRAGGVVDTQYFGPGTRLTVL.

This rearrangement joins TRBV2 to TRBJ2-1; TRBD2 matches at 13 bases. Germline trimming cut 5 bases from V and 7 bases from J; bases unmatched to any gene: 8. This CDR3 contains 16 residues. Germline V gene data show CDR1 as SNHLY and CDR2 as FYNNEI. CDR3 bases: TGTGCCAGCAGTCCTCCGGGACTAGCGGGAAAGAATGAGCAGTTCTTC. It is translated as CASSPPGLAGKNEQFF.

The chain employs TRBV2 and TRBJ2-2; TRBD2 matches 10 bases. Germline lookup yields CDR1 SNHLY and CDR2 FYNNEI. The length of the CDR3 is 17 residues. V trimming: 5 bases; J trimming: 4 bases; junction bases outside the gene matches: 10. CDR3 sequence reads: CASSPSGLAGGTGELFF. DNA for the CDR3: TGTGCCAGCAGTCCCAGCGGGTTAGCGGGAGGCACCGGGGAGCTGTTTTTT.

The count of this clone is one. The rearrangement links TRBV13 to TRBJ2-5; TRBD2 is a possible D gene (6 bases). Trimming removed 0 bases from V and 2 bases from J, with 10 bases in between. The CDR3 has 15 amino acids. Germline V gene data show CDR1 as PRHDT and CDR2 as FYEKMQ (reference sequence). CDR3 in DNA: TGTGCCAGCAGCTTAGGCCCCGGGGGTCAAGAGACCCAGTACTTC. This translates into CASSLGPGGQETQYF. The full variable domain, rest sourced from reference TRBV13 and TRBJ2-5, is AAGVIQSPRHLIKEKRETATLKCYPIPRHDTVYWYQQGPGQDPQFLISFYEKMQSDKGSIPDRFSAQQFSDYHSELNMSSLELGDSALYFCASSLGPGGQETQYFGPGTRLLVL.

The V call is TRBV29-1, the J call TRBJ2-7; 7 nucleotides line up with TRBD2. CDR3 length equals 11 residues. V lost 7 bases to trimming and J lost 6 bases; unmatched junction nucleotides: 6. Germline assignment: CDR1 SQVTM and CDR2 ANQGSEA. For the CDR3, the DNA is TGCAGCGCCGGGGGAGGGGTCGAGCAGTACTTC. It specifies CSAGGGVEQYF.

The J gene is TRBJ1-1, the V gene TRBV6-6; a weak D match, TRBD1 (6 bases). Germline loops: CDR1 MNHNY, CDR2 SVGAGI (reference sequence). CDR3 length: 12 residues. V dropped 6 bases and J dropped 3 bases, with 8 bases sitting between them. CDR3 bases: TGTGCCAGCAGACGACAGGACACTGAAGCTTTCTTT. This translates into CASRRQDTEAFF.

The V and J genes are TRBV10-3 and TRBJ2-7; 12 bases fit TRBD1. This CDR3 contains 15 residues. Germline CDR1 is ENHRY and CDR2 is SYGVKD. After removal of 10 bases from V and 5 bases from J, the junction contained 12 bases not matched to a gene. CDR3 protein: CATSRGTGGDHEQYF. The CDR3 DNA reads TGTGCCACCTCTCGTGGGACAGGGGGCGACCACGAGCAGTACTTC.

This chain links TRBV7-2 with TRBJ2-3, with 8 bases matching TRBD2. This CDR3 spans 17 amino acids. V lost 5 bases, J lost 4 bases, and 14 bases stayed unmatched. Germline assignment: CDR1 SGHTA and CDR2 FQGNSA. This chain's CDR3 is CASSPTSQREIADTQYF. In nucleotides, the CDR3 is TGTGCCAGCAGCCCTACGTCGCAGCGGGAGATCGCAGATACGCAGTATTTT.

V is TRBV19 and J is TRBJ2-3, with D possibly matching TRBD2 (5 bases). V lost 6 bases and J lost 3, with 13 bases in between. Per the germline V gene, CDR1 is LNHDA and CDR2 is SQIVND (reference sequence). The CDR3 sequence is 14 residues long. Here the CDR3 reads CASRTRGPTDTQYF. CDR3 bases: TGTGCCAGTAGGACGAGAGGGCCGACAGATACGCAGTATTTT.

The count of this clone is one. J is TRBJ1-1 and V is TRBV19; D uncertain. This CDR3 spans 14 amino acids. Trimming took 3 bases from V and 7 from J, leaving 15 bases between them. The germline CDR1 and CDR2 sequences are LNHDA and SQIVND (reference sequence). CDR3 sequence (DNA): TGTGCCAGTAGTATTTCCTGGGCTGACAATGAAGCTTTCTTT. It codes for CASSISWADNEAFF.

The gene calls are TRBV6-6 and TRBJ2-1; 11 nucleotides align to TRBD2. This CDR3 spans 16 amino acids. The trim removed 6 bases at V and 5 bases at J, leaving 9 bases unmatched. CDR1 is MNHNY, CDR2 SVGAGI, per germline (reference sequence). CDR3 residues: CASRPGLAGSNNEQFF. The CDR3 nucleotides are TGTGCCAGCAGGCCCGGACTAGCGGGTTCGAACAATGAGCAGTTCTTC.

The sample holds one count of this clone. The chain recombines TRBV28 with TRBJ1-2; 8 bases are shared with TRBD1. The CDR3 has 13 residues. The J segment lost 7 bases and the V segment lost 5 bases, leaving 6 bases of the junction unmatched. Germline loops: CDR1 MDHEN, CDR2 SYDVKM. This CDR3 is CASSDQGAGGYTF. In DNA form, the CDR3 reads TGTGCCAGCAGTGATCAGGGGGCCGGTGGCTACACCTTC.

The CDR3 sequence: CASSTERSAAGESSYEQYF. DNA for the CDR3: TGTGCCAGCAGCACGGAAAGGTCGGCGGCGGGAGAGAGCTCCTACGAGCAGTACTTC. V and J are TRBV7-2 and TRBJ2-7, with 7 bases matching TRBD2. The CDR3 runs 19 residues. Trimming took 5 bases from V and 0 from J; bases not matched to a gene: 19. The germline CDR1 and CDR2 sequences are SGHTA and FQGNSA.

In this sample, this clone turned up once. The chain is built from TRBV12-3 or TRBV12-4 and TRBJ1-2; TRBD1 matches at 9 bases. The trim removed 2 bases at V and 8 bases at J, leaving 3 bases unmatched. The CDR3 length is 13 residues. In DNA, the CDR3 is TGTGCCAGCAGTTTACCCGGACAGGGGGGCTACACCTTC. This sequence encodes CASSLPGQGGYTF.

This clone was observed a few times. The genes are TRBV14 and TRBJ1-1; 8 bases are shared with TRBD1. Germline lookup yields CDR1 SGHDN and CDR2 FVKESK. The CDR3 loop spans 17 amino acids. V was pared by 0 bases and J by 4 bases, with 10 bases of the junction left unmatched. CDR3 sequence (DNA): TGTGCCAGCAGCCAAGACTCGGACAGGGTGAGCGCCACTGAAGCTTTCTTT. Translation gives CASSQDSDRVSATEAFF.

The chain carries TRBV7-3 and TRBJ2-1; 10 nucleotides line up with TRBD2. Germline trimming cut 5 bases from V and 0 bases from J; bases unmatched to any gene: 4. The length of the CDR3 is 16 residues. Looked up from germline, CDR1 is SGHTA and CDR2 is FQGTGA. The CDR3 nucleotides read TGTGCCAGCAGCGTGAGCGGGAGGGGCTCCTACAATGAGCAGTTCTTC. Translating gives CASSVSGRGSYNEQFF.

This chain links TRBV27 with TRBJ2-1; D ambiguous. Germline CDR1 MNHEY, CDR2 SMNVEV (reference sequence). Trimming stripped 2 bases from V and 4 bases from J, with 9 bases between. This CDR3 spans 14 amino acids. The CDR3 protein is CASSLKTIYNEQFF. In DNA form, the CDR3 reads TGTGCCAGCAGTTTAAAGACAATATACAATGAGCAGTTCTTC.

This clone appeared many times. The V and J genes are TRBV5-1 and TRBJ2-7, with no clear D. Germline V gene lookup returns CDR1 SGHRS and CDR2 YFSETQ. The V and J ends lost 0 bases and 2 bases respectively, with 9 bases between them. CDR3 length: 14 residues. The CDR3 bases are TGCGCCAGCAGCTTGGTTGTCAGTCCCTACGAGCAGTACTTC. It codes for CASSLVVSPYEQYF. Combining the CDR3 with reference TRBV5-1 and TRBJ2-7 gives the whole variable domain KAGVTQTPRYLIKTRGQQVTLSCSPISGHRSVSWYQQTPGQGLQFLFEYFSETQRNKGNFPGRFSGRQFSNSRSEMNVSTLELGDSALYLCASSLVVSPYEQYFGPGTRLTVT.

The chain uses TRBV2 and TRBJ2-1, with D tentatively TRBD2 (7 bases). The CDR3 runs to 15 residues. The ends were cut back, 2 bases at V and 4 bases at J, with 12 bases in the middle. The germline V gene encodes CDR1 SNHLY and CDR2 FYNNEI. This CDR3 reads CASSEWGGAYNEQFF. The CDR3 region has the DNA TGTGCCAGCAGTGAATGGGGGGGCGCGTACAATGAGCAGTTCTTC. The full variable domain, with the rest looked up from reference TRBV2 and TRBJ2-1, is EPEVTQTPSHQVTQMGQEVILRCVPISNHLYFYWYRQILGQKVEFLVSFYNNEISEKSEIFDDQFSVERPDGSNFTLKIRSTKLEDSAMYFCASSEWGGAYNEQFFGPGTRLTVL.